The rows below give T cell receptor beta chains drawn from one sample of a study of T cells after yellow fever vaccination. Each CDR3 protein is one row after TCRdb ran MiXCR on the 5' RACE reads. In the table there are about 300,000 distinct CDR3 sequences, roughly 8.7% of which are singletons. The sequenced sample was CD4+ T cells sorted from PBMCs, obtained 5 days after the yellow fever booster vaccination. These receptors all stem from a man between 18 and 29 years old who received the YFV17D yellow fever vaccine. Each CDR3 is given without its conserved first and last residue. The D gene is left open where the match is weak.

>TRBJ2-3|-|TRBV20-1
SASWTDSTDTQY
>TRBJ2-3|-|TRBV4-2
ASSQAWTNPGTQY
>TRBJ2-1|-|TRBV12-3/TRBV12-4
ASSPRADEQF
>TRBJ2-4|-|TRBV5-1
ASSSEQGGAKNIQY
>TRBJ2-1|TRBD2|TRBV20-1
SARDPGSGGNYNEQF
>TRBJ2-5|TRBD2|TRBV7-2
ASSLDRAGETQY
>TRBJ1-1|-|TRBV4-2
ASSQEKGGRNTEAF
>TRBJ2-5|-|TRBV15
ATSRDVGRRRWGETQY
>TRBJ2-1|-|TRBV10-3
AASPGGGSYNEQF
>TRBJ2-1|TRBD2|TRBV5-1
ASSLGRGGRNPYNEQF
>TRBJ1-6|TRBD1|TRBV6-1
ASRGGTQGALSPLH
>TRBJ2-7|TRBD2|TRBV6-2/TRBV6-3
ASTHPGGDYEQY
>TRBJ2-3|-|TRBV20-1
SATGTLGTDTQY
>TRBJ1-3|TRBD1|TRBV4-1
ASSQDSPGRGGNTIY
>TRBJ2-1|-|TRBV5-1
ASSLFRGDNNEQF
>TRBJ2-1|-|TRBV10-3
AISETGSYNEQF
>TRBJ2-3|-|TRBV3-1
ASSQPGARTDTQY
>TRBJ2-5|-|TRBV6-2/TRBV6-3
ASSGQETQY
>TRBJ2-4|-|TRBV15
ATSIQY
>TRBJ2-5|-|TRBV30
AWNQEETQY
>TRBJ2-2|TRBD2|TRBV14
ASSQLGGATGELF
>TRBJ2-5|-|TRBV2
ASGLREETQY
>TRBJ2-1|-|TRBV19
ASRDRYSANEQF
>TRBJ2-3|-|TRBV18
ASSPEATSTDTQY
>TRBJ2-3|TRBD1|TRBV5-1
ASSLGQDPDTQY
>TRBJ1-2|-|TRBV19
ASGKQITNYGYT
>TRBJ1-5|-|TRBV5-6
ASSQYLGNQPQH
>TRBJ2-1|TRBD2|TRBV7-2
ASSWVVGGSSYNEQF
>TRBJ1-1|-|TRBV11-2
ASRIGVEAF
>TRBJ1-2|TRBD1|TRBV18
ASSPWTGGDNYGYT
>TRBJ1-2|TRBD1|TRBV20-1
SAGGDRGHYGYT
>TRBJ2-2|-|TRBV9
ASSVGLASPGELF
>TRBJ2-6|-|TRBV28
ASFTGSTGANVLT